This T cell receptor (beta chain) derives from a study of blood T cell repertoires in COVID-19. The method was immunoSEQ multiplex PCR; TCRdb's version includes in-frame clones alone and lacks a portion of them. The sample includes fewer than 700,000 clones, roughly 89% of them seen just once. The CDR3 spans 14 residues. Looked up from germline, CDR1 is MNHEY and CDR2 is SVGAGI. V was pared by 11 bases and J by 6 bases, with 22 bases between. The sequencing sample was made of peripheral blood. The TCR comes from a woman aged 45-60 years with COVID-19, enrolled during active disease. The chain links TRBV6-5 to TRBJ1-2, with D perhaps matching TRBD1 (5 bases). The CDR3 reads CASREGGGLNGYTF. CDR3 coding DNA: TGTGCCTCCAGGGAGGGCGGGGGGTTAAATGGCTACACCTTC.